The rows below give T cell receptor beta chains drawn from one sample of a study of identical twins. TCRdb re-called the 5' RACE reads with MiXCR, one entry per CDR3 protein. This sample has some 630,000 distinct CDR3 sequences, with roughly 7.1% found just once. Another study also made use of these data, one on yellow fever vaccine responses in identical twins.

The sample taken for sequencing was PBMCs. Receptors originate from a woman younger than 30 in good health. Each CDR3 is given with its conserved first and last residue. D genes are given only for firm matches. Expanded clones are given a class, and other clones once, few, many or no size at all.

few,TRBJ2-1,17,TRBD2,TRBV20-1,CSAPSPLREGRYNEQFF,TGCAGTGCCCCCTCCCCCCTGCGGGAGGGTCGCTACAATGAGCAGTTCTTC
.,TRBJ1-1,16,.,TRBV5-6,CASSPGGGLSNTEAFF,TGTGCCAGCAGCCCTGGGGGAGGGCTGTCGAACACTGAAGCTTTCTTT
.,TRBJ2-7,11,.,TRBV24-1,CATSDLWEQYF,TGTGCCACCAGTGATTTGTGGGAGCAGTACTTC
many,TRBJ1-2,13,TRBD1,TRBV5-1,CASSEDRGYGYTF,TGCGCCAGCAGCGAGGACAGGGGCTATGGCTACACCTTC
many,TRBJ1-2,15,.,TRBV5-1,CASSLEDGWPYGYTF,TGCGCCAGCAGCTTGGAGGACGGTTGGCCCTATGGCTACACCTTC
.,TRBJ2-5,17,.,TRBV3-1,CASSRDNLISGRETQYF,TGTGCCAGCAGCCGTGATAACTTAATCTCAGGCCGGGAGACCCAGTACTTC
.,TRBJ1-1,15,.,TRBV28,CASIWGTVTGTEAFF,TGTGCCAGCATCTGGGGTACGGTAACGGGAACTGAAGCTTTCTTT
few,TRBJ2-1,15,TRBD2,TRBV20-1,CSASGTSGNYNEQFF,TGCAGTGCTAGTGGGACTAGCGGAAACTACAATGAGCAGTTCTTC
few,TRBJ2-7,15,TRBD2,TRBV11-2,CASSTRTSGGYEQYF,TGTGCCAGCAGCACGCGGACTAGCGGGGGATACGAGCAGTACTTC
few,TRBJ2-7,12,TRBD2,TRBV5-1,CASSFERGQQYF,TGCGCCAGCAGCTTCGAGCGGGGACAGCAGTACTTC
few,TRBJ2-7,12,.,TRBV10-2,CASQGWGYEQYF,TGCGCCAGTCAGGGTTGGGGCTACGAGCAGTACTTC
many,TRBJ2-5,14,.,TRBV6-1,CASSPGTPSSAQYF,TGTGCCAGCAGTCCCGGGACCCCCTCTTCGGCCCAGTACTTC
many,TRBJ1-1,12,.,TRBV6-6,CASSPGPGEAFF,TGTGCCAGCAGTCCCGGACCGGGAGAAGCTTTCTTT
.,TRBJ2-1,14,.,TRBV24-1,CATSDLQLTHEQFF,TGTGCCACCAGTGATTTGCAATTAACTCATGAGCAGTTCTTC
few,TRBJ2-1,14,TRBD1,TRBV5-5,CASSRTGAVGEQFF,TGTGCCAGCAGCCGGACAGGGGCCGTCGGTGAGCAGTTCTTC
.,TRBJ2-2,19,TRBD2,TRBV6-5,CASSYPTGTSGRVGGELFF,TGTGCCAGCAGTTACCCGACGGGGACTAGCGGGAGGGTAGGCGGGGAGCTGTTTTTT
many,TRBJ2-5,11,.,TRBV20-1,CSARDVGSQYF,TGCAGTGCTAGAGATGTAGGGTCCCAGTACTTC
.,TRBJ1-2,15,TRBD1,TRBV7-9,CASSPMTGANYGYTF,TGTGCCAGCAGCCCGATGACAGGGGCTAACTATGGCTACACCTTC
.,TRBJ2-5,13,.,TRBV29-1,CSVDGSLEETQYF,TGCAGCGTTGACGGGAGTTTGGAGGAGACCCAGTACTTC
many,TRBJ1-6,16,TRBD1,TRBV28,CASSSPQTGLNSPLHF,TGTGCCAGCAGTTCCCCCCAGACAGGGTTGAATTCACCCCTCCACTTT
.,TRBJ1-1,14,TRBD1,TRBV20-1,CTSTGGSGTTEAFF,TGCACCTCCACAGGGGGCTCCGGTACCACTGAAGCTTTCTTT
.,TRBJ1-2,15,.,TRBV12-3/TRBV12-4,CASGAGGLGNYGYTF,TGTGCCAGCGGGGCCGGGGGGCTGGGTAACTATGGCTACACCTTC
few,TRBJ2-7,14,TRBD2,TRBV20-1,CSARSLAGLYEQYF,TGCAGTGCTAGGTCGCTAGCGGGCCTTTACGAGCAGTACTTC
.,TRBJ2-1,15,TRBD2,TRBV3-1,CASSRTSGGSSEQFF,TGTGCCAGCAGCCGAACTAGCGGCGGCTCCAGTGAGCAGTTCTTC
many,TRBJ1-5,14,.,TRBV12-3/TRBV12-4,CASSYRHTGQPQHF,TGTGCCAGCAGTTACCGCCATACAGGGCAGCCCCAGCATTTT
.,TRBJ1-2,13,TRBD1,TRBV5-1,CASSPGQAVGYTF,TGCGCCAGCAGCCCCGGACAGGCGGTGGGCTACACCTTC
.,TRBJ2-5,16,TRBD2,TRBV11-3,CASSPNSGTSIETQYF,TGTGCCAGCAGTCCCAACTCCGGGACTAGCATCGAGACCCAGTACTTC
few,TRBJ2-2,14,.,TRBV24-1,CATEAQVRTGELFF,TGTGCCACCGAGGCCCAGGTCCGCACCGGGGAGCTGTTTTTT
few,TRBJ2-1,18,TRBD2,TRBV6-1,CASRELAGRATVYNEQFF,TGTGCCAGCAGGGAACTCGCGGGGAGGGCCACTGTTTACAATGAGCAGTTCTTC
many,TRBJ1-5,14,TRBD1,TRBV12-3/TRBV12-4,CASNGDRVGQPQHF,TGTGCCAGCAACGGGGACAGGGTGGGCCAGCCCCAGCATTTT
many,TRBJ2-1,17,.,TRBV20-1,CSARGPGSATSGNEQFF,TGCAGTGCTAGAGGCCCGGGGAGTGCTACTAGTGGCAATGAGCAGTTCTTC
few,TRBJ2-1,13,.,TRBV7-7,CASSLGGSGEQFF,TGTGCCAGCAGCTTAGGGGGCAGCGGTGAGCAGTTCTTC
few,TRBJ1-2,14,.,TRBV7-9,CASSLGGQDYGYTF,TGTGCCAGCAGCTTAGGGGGGCAGGACTATGGCTACACCTTC
.,TRBJ2-1,14,.,TRBV7-9,CASSSGTRYNEQFF,TGTGCCAGCAGCTCCGGGACTCGCTACAATGAGCAGTTCTTC
few,TRBJ1-4,15,TRBD1,TRBV12-3/TRBV12-4,CASNDPGQGVEKLFF,TGTGCCAGCAATGATCCGGGACAGGGGGTTGAAAAACTGTTTTTT
many,TRBJ2-7,18,TRBD2,TRBV14,CASSPGTSLFLRFGEQYF,TGTGCCAGCAGCCCCGGGACTAGTTTGTTTTTGAGGTTTGGCGAGCAGTACTTC
many,TRBJ2-1,15,TRBD1,TRBV5-6,CASSLSPGTANEQFF,TGTGCCAGCAGCTTGTCCCCCGGGACAGCCAATGAGCAGTTCTTC
many,TRBJ2-1,12,.,TRBV4-1,CASSQGYGSLFF,TGCGCCAGCAGCCAAGGGTACGGCTCCCTGTTCTTC
many,TRBJ1-1,15,TRBD1,TRBV5-5,CASSYIQGTNTEAFF,TGTGCCAGCAGCTATATACAGGGGACGAACACTGAAGCTTTCTTT
.,TRBJ2-2,14,TRBD1,TRBV20-1,CSARRQGEAGELFF,TGCAGTGCACGACGACAGGGGGAGGCCGGGGAGCTGTTTTTT
.,TRBJ1-3,15,.,TRBV7-8,CASSLGGGLGDTIYF,TGTGCCAGCAGCTTAGGCGGCGGTCTAGGGGACACCATATATTTT
few,TRBJ2-1,15,.,TRBV12-3/TRBV12-4,CAIRSRGGSYNEQFF,TGTGCCATACGCTCGAGGGGCGGCTCCTACAATGAGCAGTTCTTC
.,TRBJ2-7,14,.,TRBV12-3/TRBV12-4,CASSFFGRTYEQYF,TGTGCCAGCAGTTTTTTCGGCAGGACCTACGAGCAGTACTTC
.,TRBJ2-4,22,TRBD2,TRBV19,CASSLTTLSGTSGRMAKNIQYF,TGTGCCAGTAGTCTAACGACCCTTTCCGGGACTAGCGGGAGAATGGCCAAAAACATTCAGTACTTC
many,TRBJ2-3,15,TRBD2,TRBV5-1,CASSYFGTSGDTQYF,TGCGCCAGCAGCTATTTCGGGACTAGCGGGGATACGCAGTATTTT
.,TRBJ2-3,17,TRBD1,TRBV6-5,CASSYSLRGRLSDTQYF,TGTGCCAGCAGTTACTCTTTAAGGGGGCGTTTATCAGATACGCAGTATTTT
few,TRBJ2-3,16,TRBD2,TRBV20-1,CSAQVSGRAVSDTQYF,TGCAGTGCTCAGGTTAGCGGGAGGGCCGTTTCAGATACGCAGTATTTT
.,TRBJ2-2,16,TRBD2,TRBV7-9,CASSISGSSKTGELFF,TGTGCCAGCAGCATTAGCGGGAGCTCGAAAACCGGGGAGCTGTTTTTT
.,TRBJ2-5,16,TRBD1,TRBV9,CASSVSIGQGGETQYF,TGTGCCAGCAGCGTGAGCATCGGACAGGGTGGGGAGACCCAGTACTTC
many,TRBJ1-6,16,.,TRBV5-1,CASSPRESGGNSPLHF,TGCGCCAGCAGCCCTAGGGAGTCGGGTGGTAATTCACCCCTCCACTTT
few,TRBJ2-1,14,.,TRBV7-2,CASSLASSLDEQFF,TGTGCCAGCAGCTTAGCGAGTAGTTTAGATGAGCAGTTCTTC